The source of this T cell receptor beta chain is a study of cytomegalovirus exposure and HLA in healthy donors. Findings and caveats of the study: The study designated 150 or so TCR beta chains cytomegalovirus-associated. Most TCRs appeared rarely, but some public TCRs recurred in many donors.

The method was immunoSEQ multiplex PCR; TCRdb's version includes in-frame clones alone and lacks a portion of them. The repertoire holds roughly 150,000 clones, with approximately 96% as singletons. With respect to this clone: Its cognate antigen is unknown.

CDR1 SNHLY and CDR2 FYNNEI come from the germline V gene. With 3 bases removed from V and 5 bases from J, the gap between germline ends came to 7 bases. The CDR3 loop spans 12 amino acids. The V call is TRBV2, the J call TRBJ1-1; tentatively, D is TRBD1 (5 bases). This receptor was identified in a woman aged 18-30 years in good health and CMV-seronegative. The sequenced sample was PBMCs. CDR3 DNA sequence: TGTGCCAGCAGTGACCAGGGTACTGAAGCTTTCTTT. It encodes CASSDQGTEAFF.